This TCR beta chain is from a study of blood T cell repertoires in COVID-19. V was cut by 5 bases and J by 5 bases, with 18 bases left in between. Per the germline V gene, CDR1 is MNHEY and CDR2 is SVGEGT. This CDR3 region has 15 residues. Original processing methods: From reference gene primer amplification, estimates of nucleated cell counts were derived. Assay used: immunoSEQ multiplex PCR; TCRdb lists only in-frame clones, some missing. V, J and clone size are taken as reported in that table, and D and trimming were inferred from the DNA itself. The table lists 250,000 to 300,000 clones, about 90% of them singletons.

Sequencing was carried out using peripheral blood. This clonotype was obtained from a woman aged 40 to 50 with acute or convalescent COVID-19. V and J are TRBV6-2 or TRBV6-3 and TRBJ1-1; D not resolved. The CDR3 sequence is CASSHPGQRRTEAFF. The DNA of the CDR3 is TGTGCCAGCAGTCACCCCGGGCAGAGGAGGACTGAAGCTTTCTTT.